This section outlines one T cell receptor (beta chain) sequence together with its context. Its antigen is still unknown. The same CDR3 arises from other DNA sequences in this sample as well. This specimen comes from a study of shared clonotypes between healthy human individuals. Between the trimmed V and J ends, which lost 2 bases and 5 bases, there was a span of 6 bases. Germline CDR1 and CDR2: SGHRS and YFSETQ. CDR3 length: 12 amino acids. From CD4+ cells came CD45RA+ naive and CD45RA-negative memory subsets. Study processing details: Without quality scores, immunoSEQ junctional reads could not be filtered like full-length reads. The data were produced by immunoSEQ multiplex PCR, yet TCRdb's version contains in-frame clones alone and is incomplete. Clonal size and the V and J genes are those of that table, whereas D and trimming came from the DNA. The sample carries about 1 million clones, about 77% recorded once.

Study outcomes and limitations: The low donor count limited represented genetic and exposure-history diversity.

The TCR sequence derives from a man in his late teens or twenties in good health. The sample taken for sequencing was memory CD4+ T cells sorted from blood. This sample's subset: CD45RA-negative fraction. The V call is TRBV5-1, the J call TRBJ2-3; TRBD2 is a possible D gene (5 bases). CDR3 nucleotide sequence: TGCGCCAGCAGCTTACGGGGAGATACGCAGTATTTT. Its translation: CASSLRGDTQYF.